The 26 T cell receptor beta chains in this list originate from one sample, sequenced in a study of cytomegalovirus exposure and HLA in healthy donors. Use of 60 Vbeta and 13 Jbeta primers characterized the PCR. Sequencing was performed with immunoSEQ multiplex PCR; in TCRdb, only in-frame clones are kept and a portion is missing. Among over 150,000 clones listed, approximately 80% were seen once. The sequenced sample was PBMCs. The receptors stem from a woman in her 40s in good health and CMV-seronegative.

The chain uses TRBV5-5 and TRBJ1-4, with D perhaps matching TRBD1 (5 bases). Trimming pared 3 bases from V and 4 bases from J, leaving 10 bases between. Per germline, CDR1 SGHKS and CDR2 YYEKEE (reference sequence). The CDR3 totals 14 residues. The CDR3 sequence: CASSWQGYNEKLFF. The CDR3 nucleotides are TGTGCCAGCAGCTGGCAGGGCTATAATGAAAAACTGTTTTTT. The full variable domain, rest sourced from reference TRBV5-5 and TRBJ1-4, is DAGVTQSPTHLIKTRGQQVTLRCSPISGHKSVSWYQQVLGQGPQFIFQYYEKEERGRGNFPDRFSARQFPNYSSELNVNALLLGDSALYLCASSWQGYNEKLFFGSGTQLSVL.

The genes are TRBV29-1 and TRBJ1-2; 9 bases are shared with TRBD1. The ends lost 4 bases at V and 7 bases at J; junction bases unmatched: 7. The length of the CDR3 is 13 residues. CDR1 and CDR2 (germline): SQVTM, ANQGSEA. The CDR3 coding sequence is TGCAGCGTTGGGAAGGACAGGGGATTTGGCTACACCTTC. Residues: CSVGKDRGFGYTF.

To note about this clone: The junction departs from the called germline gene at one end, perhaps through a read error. In DNA, the CDR3 is TGTGCTAGCAGCTCTGGGGGAGGGGTCGATGAGCAGTTCTTC. This codes for CASSSGGGVDEQFF. The genes are TRBV7-7 and TRBJ2-1, with 7 bases aligning to TRBD2. The CDR3 is made up of 14 amino acids. Germline V CDR1 and CDR2: SSHAT, FNYEAQ (reference sequence).

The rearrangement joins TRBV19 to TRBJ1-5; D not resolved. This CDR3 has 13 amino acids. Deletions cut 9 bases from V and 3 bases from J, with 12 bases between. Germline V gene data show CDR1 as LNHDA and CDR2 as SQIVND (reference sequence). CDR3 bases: TGTGCCAGCGGATCGGGTATCAATCAGCCCCAGCATTTT. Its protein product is CASGSGINQPQHF.

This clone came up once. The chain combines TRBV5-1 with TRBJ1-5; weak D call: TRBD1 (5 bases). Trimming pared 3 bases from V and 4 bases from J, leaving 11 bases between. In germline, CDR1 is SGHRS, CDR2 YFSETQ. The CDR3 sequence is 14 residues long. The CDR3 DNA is TGCGCCAGCAGCTGGGGGGAAGGGAATCAGCCCCAGCATTTT. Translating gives CASSWGEGNQPQHF. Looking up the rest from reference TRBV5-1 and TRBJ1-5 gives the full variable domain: KAGVTQTPRYLIKTRGQQVTLSCSPISGHRSVSWYQQTPGQGLQFLFEYFSETQRNKGNFPGRFSGRQFSNSRSEMNVSTLELGDSALYLCASSWGEGNQPQHFGDGTRLSIL.

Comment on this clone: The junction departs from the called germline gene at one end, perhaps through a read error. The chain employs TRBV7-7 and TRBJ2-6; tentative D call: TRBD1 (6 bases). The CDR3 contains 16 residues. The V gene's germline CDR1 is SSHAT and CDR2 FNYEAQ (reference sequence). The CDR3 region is CASSLSGAAGANVLTF. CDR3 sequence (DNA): TGTGCTAGCAGCTTATCAGGGGCAGCTGGGGCCAACGTCCTGACTTTC.

The CDR3 sequence: CASSAQGTSGNTIYF. The CDR3, as DNA: TGCGCCAGCAGCGCCCAGGGGACCTCTGGAAACACCATATATTTT. This chain connects TRBV5-1 to TRBJ1-3, with a weak D call TRBD1 (6 bases). The V gene lost 4 bases and the J gene lost 0 bases, with 11 bases spanning the gap. Germline values: CDR1 SGHRS, CDR2 YFSETQ. The CDR3 has 15 amino acids.

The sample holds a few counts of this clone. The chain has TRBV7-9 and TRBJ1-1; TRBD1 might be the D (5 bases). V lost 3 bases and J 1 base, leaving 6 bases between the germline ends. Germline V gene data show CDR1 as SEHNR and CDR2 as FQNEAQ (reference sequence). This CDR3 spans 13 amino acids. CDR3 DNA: TGTGCCAGCAGCTTCGGGGGGAACACTGAAGCTTTCTTT. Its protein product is CASSFGGNTEAFF.

CDR3 protein: CASTRLAGGSESSYEQYF. The CDR3 nucleotides read TGCGCCAGCACCCGACTAGCGGGAGGTTCCGAAAGCTCCTACGAGCAGTACTTC. J is TRBJ2-7 and V is TRBV4-1; 13 positions agree with TRBD2. Germline CDR1 and CDR2: MGHRA and YSYEKL. Unmatched junction bases numbered 12, after V lost 7 bases and J lost 0 bases. CDR3 length: 18 amino acids.

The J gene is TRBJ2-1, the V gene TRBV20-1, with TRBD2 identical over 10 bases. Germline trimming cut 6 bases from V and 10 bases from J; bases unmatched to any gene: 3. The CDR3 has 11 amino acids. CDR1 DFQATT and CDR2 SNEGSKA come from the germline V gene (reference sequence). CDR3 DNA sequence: TGCAGTGCCATTAGCGGGAGGGAGCAGTTCTTC. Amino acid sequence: CSAISGREQFF.

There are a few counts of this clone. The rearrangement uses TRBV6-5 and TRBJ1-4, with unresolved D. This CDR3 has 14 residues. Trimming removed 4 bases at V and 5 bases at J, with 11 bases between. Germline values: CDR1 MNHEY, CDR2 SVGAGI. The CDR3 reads CASSSGFANEKLFF. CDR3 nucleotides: TGTGCCAGCAGTTCCGGGTTCGCGAATGAAAAACTGTTTTTT.

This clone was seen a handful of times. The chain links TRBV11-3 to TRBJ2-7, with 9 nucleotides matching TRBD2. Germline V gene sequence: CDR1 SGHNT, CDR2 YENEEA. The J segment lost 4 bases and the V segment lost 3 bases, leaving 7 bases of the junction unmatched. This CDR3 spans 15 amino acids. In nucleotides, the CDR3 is TGTGCCAGCAGCTTCGGCGGGAGGGACCCATACGAGCAGTACTTC. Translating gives CASSFGGRDPYEQYF.

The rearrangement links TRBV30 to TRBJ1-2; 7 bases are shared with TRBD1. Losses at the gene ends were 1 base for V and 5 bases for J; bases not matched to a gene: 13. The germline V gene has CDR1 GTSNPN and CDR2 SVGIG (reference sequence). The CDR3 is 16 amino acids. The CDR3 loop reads CAWSDPGTVKIYGYTF. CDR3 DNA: TGTGCCTGGAGTGACCCAGGGACAGTCAAAATTTATGGCTACACCTTC.

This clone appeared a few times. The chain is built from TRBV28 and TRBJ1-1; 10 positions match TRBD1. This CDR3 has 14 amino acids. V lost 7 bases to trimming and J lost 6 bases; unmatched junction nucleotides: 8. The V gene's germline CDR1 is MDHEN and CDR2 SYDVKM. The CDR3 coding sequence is TGTGCCAGCAACACCGGACAGGGGGGGGCTGAAGCTTTCTTT. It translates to CASNTGQGGAEAFF. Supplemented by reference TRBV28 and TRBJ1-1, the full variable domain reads DVKVTQSSRYLVKRTGEKVFLECVQDMDHENMFWYRQDPGLGLRLIYFSYDVKMKEKGDIPEGYSVSREKKERFSLILESASTNQTSMYLCASNTGQGGAEAFFGQGTRLTVV.

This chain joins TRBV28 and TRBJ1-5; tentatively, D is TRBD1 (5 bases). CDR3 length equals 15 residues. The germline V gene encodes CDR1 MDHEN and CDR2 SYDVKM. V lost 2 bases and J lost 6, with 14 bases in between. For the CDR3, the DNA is TGTGCCAGCAGTTTAATCAGGGCCCAGGGTCAGCCCCAGCATTTT. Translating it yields CASSLIRAQGQPQHF.

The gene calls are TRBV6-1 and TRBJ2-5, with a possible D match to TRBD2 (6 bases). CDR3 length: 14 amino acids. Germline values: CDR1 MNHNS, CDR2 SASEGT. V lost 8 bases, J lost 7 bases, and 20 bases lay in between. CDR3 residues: CASSQDPSGGTQYF. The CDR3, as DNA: TGTGCCAGCTCCCAGGACCCCTCCGGGGGGACCCAGTACTTC.

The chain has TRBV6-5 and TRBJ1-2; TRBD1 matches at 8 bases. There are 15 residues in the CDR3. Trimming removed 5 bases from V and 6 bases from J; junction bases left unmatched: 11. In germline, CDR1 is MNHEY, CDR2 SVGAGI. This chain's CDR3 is CASSARRGRRDGYTF. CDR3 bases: TGTGCCAGCAGTGCCCGCAGGGGGCGCCGGGATGGCTACACCTTC.

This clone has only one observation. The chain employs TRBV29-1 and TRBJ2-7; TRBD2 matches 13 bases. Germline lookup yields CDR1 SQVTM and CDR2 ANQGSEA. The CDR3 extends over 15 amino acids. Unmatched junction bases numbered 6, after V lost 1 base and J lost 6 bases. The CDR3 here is CSVEVGWTSGGEQYF. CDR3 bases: TGCAGCGTTGAAGTGGGATGGACTAGCGGGGGCGAGCAGTACTTC.

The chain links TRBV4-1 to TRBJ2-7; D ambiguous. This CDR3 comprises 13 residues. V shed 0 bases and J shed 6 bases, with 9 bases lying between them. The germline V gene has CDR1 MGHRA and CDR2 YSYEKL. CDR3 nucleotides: TGCGCCAGCAGCCAAGATTTAGAGCGCGAGCAGTACTTC. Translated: CASSQDLEREQYF.

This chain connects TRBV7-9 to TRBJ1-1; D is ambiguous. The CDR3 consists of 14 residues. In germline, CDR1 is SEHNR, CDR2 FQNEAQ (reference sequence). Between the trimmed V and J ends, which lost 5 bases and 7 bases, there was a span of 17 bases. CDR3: CASSPSISGGEAFF. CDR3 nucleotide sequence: TGTGCCAGCAGCCCCTCCATTAGCGGAGGTGAAGCTTTCTTT.

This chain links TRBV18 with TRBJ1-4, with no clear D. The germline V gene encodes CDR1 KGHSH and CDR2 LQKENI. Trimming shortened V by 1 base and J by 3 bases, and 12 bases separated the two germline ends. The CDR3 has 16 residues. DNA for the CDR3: TGTGCCAGCTCACCACGCCCCGCAGGCTCTAATGAAAAACTGTTTTTT. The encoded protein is CASSPRPAGSNEKLFF.

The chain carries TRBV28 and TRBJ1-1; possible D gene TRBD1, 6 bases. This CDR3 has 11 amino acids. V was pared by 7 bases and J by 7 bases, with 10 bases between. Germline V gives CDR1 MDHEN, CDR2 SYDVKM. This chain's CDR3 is CASKDRYEAFF. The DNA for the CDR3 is TGTGCCAGCAAGGACAGATATGAAGCTTTCTTT. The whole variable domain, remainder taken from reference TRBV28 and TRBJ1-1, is DVKVTQSSRYLVKRTGEKVFLECVQDMDHENMFWYRQDPGLGLRLIYFSYDVKMKEKGDIPEGYSVSREKKERFSLILESASTNQTSMYLCASKDRYEAFFGQGTRLTVV.

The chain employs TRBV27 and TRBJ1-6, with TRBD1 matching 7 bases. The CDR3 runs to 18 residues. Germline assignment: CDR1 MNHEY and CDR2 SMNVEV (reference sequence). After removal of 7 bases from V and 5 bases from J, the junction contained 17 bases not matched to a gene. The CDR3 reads CASTLGGPDRVNNSPLHF. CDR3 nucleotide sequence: TGTGCCAGCACTCTCGGGGGCCCAGACAGGGTTAATAATTCACCCCTCCACTTT.

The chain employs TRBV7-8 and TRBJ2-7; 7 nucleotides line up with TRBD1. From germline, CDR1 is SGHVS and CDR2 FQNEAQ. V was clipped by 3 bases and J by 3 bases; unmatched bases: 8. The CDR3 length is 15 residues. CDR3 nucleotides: TGTGCCAGCAGCTTCACCGGGACAGTGGGCTACGAGCAGTACTTC. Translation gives CASSFTGTVGYEQYF.

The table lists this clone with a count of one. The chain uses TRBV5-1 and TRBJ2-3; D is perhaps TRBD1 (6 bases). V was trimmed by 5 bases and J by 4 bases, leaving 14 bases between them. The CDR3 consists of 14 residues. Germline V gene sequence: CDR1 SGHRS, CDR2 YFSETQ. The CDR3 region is CASSVQGSSDTQYF. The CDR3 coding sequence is TGCGCCAGCAGTGTACAGGGTTCCTCAGATACGCAGTATTTT.

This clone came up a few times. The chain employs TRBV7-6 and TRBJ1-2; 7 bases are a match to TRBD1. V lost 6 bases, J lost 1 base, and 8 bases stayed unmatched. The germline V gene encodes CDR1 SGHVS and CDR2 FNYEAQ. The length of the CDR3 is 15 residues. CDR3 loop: CASSRDSKYNYGYTF. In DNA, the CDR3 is TGTGCCAGCAGTCGGGACAGCAAATATAACTATGGCTACACCTTC.